The 21 T cell receptor beta chains listed next were all sequenced from one sample in a study of CD8+ T cells in alopecia areata. RNA was extracted and reverse transcribed into cDNA as the sequencing template. Profiling relied on immunoSEQ multiplex PCR, and the TCRdb table lists in-frame clones only, not all of them. The sample yields around 69,000 clones, 55% to 65% seen once. The sequences come from CD8+ T cells sorted from blood, collected at week 0. The receptors derive from a human donor with alopecia areata.

This chain uses TRBV13 with TRBJ1-1, with D perhaps matching TRBD1 (6 bases). Trimming cost V 7 bases and J 3 bases, with 18 bases left between them. This CDR3 comprises 15 residues. Germline assignment: CDR1 PRHDT and CDR2 FYEKMQ (reference sequence). For the CDR3, the DNA is TGTGCCAGCATCTATACAGGGCGGGTAGACACTGAAGCTTTCTTT. The encoded protein is CASIYTGRVDTEAFF.

The rearrangement links TRBV9 to TRBJ1-1; D gene unclear. The germline gives CDR1 SGDLS, CDR2 YYNGEE. This CDR3 region has 14 residues. V lost 1 base and J lost 5, with 12 bases in between. Here the CDR3 reads CASSVRPEHTEAFF. CDR3 DNA: TGTGCCAGCAGCGTACGGCCCGAGCATACTGAAGCTTTCTTT.

The rearrangement joins TRBV5-1 to TRBJ2-3; D remains unclear. The CDR3 has 15 amino acids. Trimming removed 0 bases from V and 2 bases from J, with 10 bases in between. Germline assignment: CDR1 SGHRS and CDR2 YFSETQ. The CDR3 loop reads CASSLVGSNTDTQYF. Here the CDR3 DNA reads TGCGCCAGCAGCTTGGTTGGCAGTAACACAGATACGCAGTATTTT.

This clone occurred a few times. The chain couples TRBV29-1 to TRBJ2-4; D remains unclear. The germline V gene has CDR1 SQVTM and CDR2 ANQGSEA. The CDR3 length is 15 residues. The V end was cut by 8 bases, the J end by 0 bases, with 17 bases between. CDR3 sequence (DNA): TGCAGCATCGAGGCAGGTGACTTAGCCAAAAACATTCAGTACTTC. Its translation: CSIEAGDLAKNIQYF. Supplemented by reference TRBV29-1 and TRBJ2-4, the full variable domain reads SAVISQKPSRDICQRGTSLTIQCQVDSQVTMMFWYRQQPGQSLTLIATANQGSEATYESGFVIDKFPISRPNLTFSTLTVSNMSPEDSSIYLCSIEAGDLAKNIQYFGAGTRLSVL.

This clone has a handful of counts. The CDR3 bases are TGTGCCAGCAGTTTGGGACAGAATACGCAGTATTTT. It yields the protein CASSLGQNTQYF. V gene TRBV27 combines with J gene TRBJ2-3; 7 nucleotides align to TRBD1. From germline, CDR1 is MNHEY and CDR2 SMNVEV (reference sequence). There are 12 residues in the CDR3. The V and J ends lost 3 bases and 7 bases, in that order; junction bases with no gene match: 1.

The chain has TRBV4-1 and TRBJ2-7; D tentatively fits TRBD1 or TRBD2 (5 bases each). Per germline, CDR1 MGHRA and CDR2 YSYEKL. The CDR3 runs to 14 residues. V was trimmed by 1 base and J by 1 base, leaving 8 bases between them. CDR3 DNA sequence: TGCGCCAGCAGCCAAGGGGACGGTTCCTACGAGCAGTACTTC. This encodes CASSQGDGSYEQYF.

The genes are TRBV15 and TRBJ2-5, with 15 positions matching TRBD2. CDR1 and CDR2 from the germline V gene are LNHNV and YYDKDF (reference sequence). V shed 1 base and J 6 bases; nucleotides not matched to a gene: 3. The CDR3 length is 16 residues. This CDR3 is CATSRGTSGRAKTQYF. CDR3 bases: TGTGCCACCAGCAGAGGGACTAGCGGGAGGGCAAAGACCCAGTACTTC.

The V call is TRBV29-1, the J call TRBJ1-2, with D possibly TRBD1 on 6 matching bases. CDR1 SQVTM and CDR2 ANQGSEA come from the germline V gene. The CDR3 sequence is 14 residues long. V lost 5 bases and J lost 0, with 13 bases in between. The CDR3 reads CSVLVGTTNYGYTF. The CDR3 DNA sequence: TGCAGCGTTCTAGTCGGGACAACTAACTATGGCTACACCTTC.

The chain links TRBV7-9 to TRBJ2-1, with TRBD2 matching 10 bases. Trimming at V came to 5 bases and at J to 0 bases, leaving 7 bases not matched to a gene. Germline V gene data show CDR1 as SEHNR and CDR2 as FQNEAQ (reference sequence). The CDR3 has 17 residues. CDR3 loop: CASSPRASGSSYNEQFF. The CDR3 DNA reads TGTGCCAGCAGCCCCCGGGCTAGCGGGAGCTCCTACAATGAGCAGTTCTTC.

The genes are TRBV29-1 and TRBJ1-2; D not resolved. This CDR3 is built from 13 residues. V lost 3 bases and J 2 bases, leaving 10 bases between the germline ends. Germline loops: CDR1 SQVTM, CDR2 ANQGSEA. CDR3 DNA sequence: TGCAGCGTTGATCGGGAAGGGAACTATGGCTACACCTTC. Encoded protein: CSVDREGNYGYTF.

This clone was seen only a few times. The rearrangement uses TRBV5-6 and TRBJ1-4, with D possibly TRBD1 on 5 matching bases. This CDR3 is 12 amino acids long. Deletions cut 7 bases from V and 7 bases from J, with 11 bases between. Germline V gives CDR1 SGHDT, CDR2 YYEEEE. The CDR3 region has the DNA TGTGCCAGCGGCAGGGCAAGTGAAAAACTGTTTTTT. This gives the protein CASGRASEKLFF. The full variable domain, with the rest looked up from reference TRBV5-6 and TRBJ1-4, is DAGVTQSPTHLIKTRGQQVTLRCSPKSGHDTVSWYQQALGQGPQFIFQYYEEEERQRGNFPDRFSGHQFPNYSSELNVNALLLGDSALYLCASGRASEKLFFGSGTQLSVL.

The V and J genes are TRBV7-9 and TRBJ1-2, with D unresolved. The germline gives CDR1 SEHNR, CDR2 FQNEAQ (reference sequence). V lost 5 bases and J 4 bases, leaving 14 bases between the germline ends. This CDR3 comprises 14 residues. CDR3: CASSPTEAFYGYTF. In nucleotides, the CDR3 is TGTGCCAGCAGCCCCACCGAGGCATTCTATGGCTACACCTTC.

The chain has TRBV29-1 and TRBJ2-1; 8 nucleotides match TRBD1. Germline values: CDR1 SQVTM, CDR2 ANQGSEA. Trimming took 4 bases from V and 4 from J; bases not matched to a gene: 9. CDR3 length: 15 residues. The CDR3 here is CSVARQGATYNEQFF. The CDR3 DNA is TGCAGCGTTGCAAGGCAGGGGGCTACTTACAATGAGCAGTTCTTC.

V is TRBV5-6 and J is TRBJ2-1; 13 nucleotides match TRBD2. Germline V gene lookup returns CDR1 SGHDT and CDR2 YYEEEE. The CDR3 loop spans 18 amino acids. After removal of 4 bases from V and 2 bases from J, the junction contained 9 bases not matched to a gene. The CDR3 coding sequence is TGTGCCAGCAGCCCCGGGACTAGCGGGGATGGCGCCTACAATGAGCAGTTCTTC. This gives the protein CASSPGTSGDGAYNEQFF.

This chain links TRBV6-5 with TRBJ2-6, with TRBD1 matching over 9 bases. Unmatched junction bases numbered 5, after V lost 5 bases and J lost 6 bases. The CDR3 length is 15 residues. Germline CDR1 is MNHEY and CDR2 is SVGAGI. The CDR3 spells CASSRTGEMANVLTF. CDR3 DNA: TGTGCCAGCAGTCGGACAGGGGAAATGGCCAACGTCCTGACTTTC.

In its sample, this clone was seen a few times. The chain uses TRBV6-4 and TRBJ2-3; no definite D call. Germline CDR1 and CDR2: MRHNA and SNTAGT. V lost 0 bases and J lost 4, with 5 bases in between. The CDR3 runs 13 residues. CDR3 nucleotides: TGTGCCAGCAGTGACTCCTCCGCAGATACGCAGTATTTT. This gives the protein CASSDSSADTQYF.

J is TRBJ2-1 and V is TRBV7-6; 7 bases match TRBD1. This CDR3 is built from 14 residues. The V gene end was trimmed by 2 bases and the J gene end by 6 bases; junction bases not matched to a gene: 4. Germline V gene lookup returns CDR1 SGHVS and CDR2 FNYEAQ. The CDR3 region has the DNA TGTGCCAGCAGCTTACCGGACAGGAGCAATGAGCAGTTCTTC. Its translation: CASSLPDRSNEQFF.

The CDR3 spells CASSYSIGRASTEAFF. In DNA form, the CDR3 reads TGTGCCAGCAGTTACTCGATCGGTAGAGCGAGCACTGAAGCTTTCTTT. The rearrangement uses TRBV6-5 and TRBJ1-1; the D is unclear. Germline V gene data show CDR1 as MNHEY and CDR2 as SVGAGI. The CDR3 consists of 16 residues. Trimming pared 0 bases from V and 4 bases from J, leaving 15 bases between.

The rearrangement uses TRBV28 and TRBJ2-1, with TRBD2 identical over 10 bases. Trimming cost V 6 bases and J 2 bases; bases outside gene matches: 4. CDR1 and CDR2 (germline): MDHEN, SYDVKM. The CDR3 spans 15 residues. The CDR3 protein is CASREREGPYNEQFF. CDR3 in DNA: TGTGCCAGCAGGGAGCGGGAGGGCCCCTACAATGAGCAGTTCTTC.

The rearrangement uses TRBV6-1 and TRBJ2-3, with a weak D call TRBD2 (6 bases). The CDR3 is 13 amino acids. V lost 7 bases and J 2 bases, leaving 10 bases between the germline ends. The germline V gene has CDR1 MNHNS and CDR2 SASEGT. CDR3 protein: CASNQDYTDTQYF. The CDR3 DNA reads TGTGCCAGCAACCAGGACTACACAGATACGCAGTATTTT.

This chain links TRBV7-8 with TRBJ2-4; D is perhaps TRBD1 (6 bases). Trimming shortened V by 5 bases and J by 1 base, and 21 bases separated the two germline ends. Germline values: CDR1 SGHVS, CDR2 FQNEAQ. The CDR3 covers 18 residues. The CDR3 region is CASSEKHLWGLAKNIQYF. The CDR3 DNA reads as TGTGCCAGCAGCGAGAAGCACTTGTGGGGGCTTGCCAAAAACATTCAGTACTTC.